Sequencing of this T cell receptor beta chain was carried out in a study of blood T cells in healthy people across ages. Comment on this clonotype: Its specificity is not known.

General observations from the study: More naive CD4+ cells and higher diversity were found in long-lived than in aged donors. What prevented conclusive comparison of naive and antigen-experienced cells was that PBMCs were unsorted. Significant beta diversity loss was already apparent by age approximately 37, declining roughly linearly.

Germline V CDR1 and CDR2: DFQATT, SNEGSKA (reference sequence). V lost 5 bases to trimming and J lost 6 bases; unmatched junction nucleotides: 4. The CDR3 runs to 12 residues. The second PCR ran about 6 to 12 cycles with a sample-barcoded 5' primer and J-beta primers. TCRdb analysed the 5' RACE reads with MiXCR anew, one entry per CDR3 protein. The sample lists about 1.8 million distinct CDR3 sequences, just under 50% occurring once. Sequences were obtained from blood. This sequence was found in a woman aged 40 to 49 in good health. The chain carries TRBV20-1 and TRBJ2-3; 8 nucleotides agree with TRBD1. The CDR3 region has the DNA TGCAGTGCTTCCAGGGGGCTCGATACGCAGTATTTT. It yields the protein CSASRGLDTQYF.